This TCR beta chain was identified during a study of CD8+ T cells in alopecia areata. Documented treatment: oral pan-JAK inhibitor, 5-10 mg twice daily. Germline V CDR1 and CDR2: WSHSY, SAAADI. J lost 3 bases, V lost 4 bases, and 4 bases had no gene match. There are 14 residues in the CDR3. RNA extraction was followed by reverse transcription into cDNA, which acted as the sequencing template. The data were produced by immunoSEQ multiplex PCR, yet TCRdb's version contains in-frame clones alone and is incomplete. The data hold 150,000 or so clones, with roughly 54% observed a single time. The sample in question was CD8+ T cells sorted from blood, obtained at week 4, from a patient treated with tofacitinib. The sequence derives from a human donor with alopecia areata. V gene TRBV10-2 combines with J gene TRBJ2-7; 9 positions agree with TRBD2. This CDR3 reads CASSVASGVYEQYF. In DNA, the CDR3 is TGCGCCAGCAGTGTGGCTAGCGGGGTCTACGAGCAGTACTTC.